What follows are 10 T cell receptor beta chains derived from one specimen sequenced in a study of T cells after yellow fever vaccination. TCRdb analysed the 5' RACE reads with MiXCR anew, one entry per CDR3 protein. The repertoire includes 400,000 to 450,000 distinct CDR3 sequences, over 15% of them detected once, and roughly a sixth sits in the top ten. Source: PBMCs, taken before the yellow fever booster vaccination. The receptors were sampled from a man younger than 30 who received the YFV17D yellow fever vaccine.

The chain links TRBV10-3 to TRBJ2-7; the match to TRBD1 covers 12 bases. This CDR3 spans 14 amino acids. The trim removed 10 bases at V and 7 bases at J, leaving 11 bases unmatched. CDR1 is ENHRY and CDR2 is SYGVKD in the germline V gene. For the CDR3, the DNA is TGTGCCACCTGTCCGGGACAGGGGGCTGGAGAGCAGTACGTC. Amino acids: CATCPGQGAGEQYV.

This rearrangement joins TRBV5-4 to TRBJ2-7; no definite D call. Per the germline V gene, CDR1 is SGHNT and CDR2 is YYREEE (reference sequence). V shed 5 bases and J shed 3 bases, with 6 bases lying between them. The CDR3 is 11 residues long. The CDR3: CASSSNYEQYF. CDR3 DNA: TGTGCCAGCAGTTCTAACTACGAGCAGTACTTC.

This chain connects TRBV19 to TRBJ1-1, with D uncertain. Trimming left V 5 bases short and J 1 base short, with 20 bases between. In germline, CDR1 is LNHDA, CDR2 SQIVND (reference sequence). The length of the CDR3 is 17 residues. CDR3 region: CASSSLKGGQRNTEAFF. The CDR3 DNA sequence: TGTGCCAGTAGTTCCCTTAAGGGAGGTCAGCGGAACACTGAAGCTTTCTTT. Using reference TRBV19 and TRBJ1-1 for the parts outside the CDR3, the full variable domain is DGGITQSPKYLFRKEGQNVTLSCEQNLNHDAMYWYRQDPGQGLRLIYYSQIVNDFQKGDIAEGYSVSREKKESFPLTVTSAQKNPTAFYLCASSSLKGGQRNTEAFFGQGTRLTVV.

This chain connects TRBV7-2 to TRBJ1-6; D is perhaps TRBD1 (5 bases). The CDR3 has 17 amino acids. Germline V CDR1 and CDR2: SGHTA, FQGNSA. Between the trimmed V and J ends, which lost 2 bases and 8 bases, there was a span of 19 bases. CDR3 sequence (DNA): TGTGCCAGCAGCTTAAGTGGTCACAGAAGGGGAGATTCACCCCTCCACTTT. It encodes CASSLSGHRRGDSPLHF. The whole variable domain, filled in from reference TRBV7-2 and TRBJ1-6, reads GAGVSQSPSNKVTEKGKDVELRCDPISGHTALYWYRQSLGQGLEFLIYFQGNSAPDKSGLPSDRFSAERTGGSVSTLTIQRTQQEDSAVYLCASSLSGHRRGDSPLHFGNGTRLTVT.

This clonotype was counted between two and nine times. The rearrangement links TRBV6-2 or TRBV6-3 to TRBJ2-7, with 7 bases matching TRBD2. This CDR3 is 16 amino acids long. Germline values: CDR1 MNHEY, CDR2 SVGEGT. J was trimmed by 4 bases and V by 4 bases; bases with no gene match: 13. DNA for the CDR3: TGTGCCAGCAGTTCACTGCGTCGACTAGCCCTTTACGAGCAGTACGTC. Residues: CASSSLRRLALYEQYV.

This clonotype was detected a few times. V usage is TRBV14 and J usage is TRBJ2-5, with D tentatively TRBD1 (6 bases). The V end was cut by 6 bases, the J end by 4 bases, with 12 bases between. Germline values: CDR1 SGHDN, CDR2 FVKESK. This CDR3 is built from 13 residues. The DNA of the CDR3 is TGTGCCAGCAGACCGACAGGAGTAGAGACCCAGTACTTC. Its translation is CASRPTGVETQYF. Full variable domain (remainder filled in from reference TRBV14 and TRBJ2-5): EAGVTQFPSHSVIEKGQTVTLRCDPISGHDNLYWYRRVMGKEIKFLLHFVKESKQDESGMPNNRFLAERTGGTYSTLKVQPAELEDSGVYFCASRPTGVETQYFGPGTRLLVL.

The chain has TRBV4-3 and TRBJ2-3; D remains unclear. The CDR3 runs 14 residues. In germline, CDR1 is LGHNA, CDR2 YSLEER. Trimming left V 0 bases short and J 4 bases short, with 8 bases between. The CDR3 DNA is TGCGCCAGCAGCCAAGACGGGCGCGCAGATACGCAGTATTTT. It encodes CASSQDGRADTQYF.

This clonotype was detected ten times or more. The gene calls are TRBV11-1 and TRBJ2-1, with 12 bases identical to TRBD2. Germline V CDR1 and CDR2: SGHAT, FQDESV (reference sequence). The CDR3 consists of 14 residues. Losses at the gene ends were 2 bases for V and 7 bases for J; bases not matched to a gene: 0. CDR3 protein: CASSLLAGGNEQFF. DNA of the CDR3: TGTGCCAGCAGCTTACTAGCGGGGGGGAATGAGCAGTTCTTC.

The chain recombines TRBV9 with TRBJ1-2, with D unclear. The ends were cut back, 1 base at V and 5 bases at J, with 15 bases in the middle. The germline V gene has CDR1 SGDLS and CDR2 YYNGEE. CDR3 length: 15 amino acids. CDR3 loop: CASSVLAASTYGYTF. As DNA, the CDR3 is TGTGCCAGCAGCGTATTAGCTGCAAGCACATATGGCTACACCTTC.

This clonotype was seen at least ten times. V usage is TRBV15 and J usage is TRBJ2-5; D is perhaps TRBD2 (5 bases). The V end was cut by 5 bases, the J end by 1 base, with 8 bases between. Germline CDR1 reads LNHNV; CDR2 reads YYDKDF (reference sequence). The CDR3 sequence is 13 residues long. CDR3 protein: CATSPGIQETQYF. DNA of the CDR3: TGTGCCACCAGCCCCGGGATCCAAGAGACCCAGTACTTC.